This entry features one T cell receptor (beta chain) sequence. Followed over time, Seattle patients had been enrolled while infection was active. The germline V gene has CDR1 MNHNY and CDR2 SVGAGI (reference sequence). Trimming cost V 7 bases and J 4 bases, with 17 bases left between them. This CDR3 contains 14 residues. This sample is drawn from a study of blood T cell repertoires in COVID-19. The assay was immunoSEQ multiplex PCR, and TCRdb's table has in-frame clones only and misses some. The sample contains about 110,000 clones, around 78% of which appear only once. The chain combines TRBV6-6 with TRBJ2-7; TRBD1 is a possible D gene (6 bases). Sequenced sample: peripheral blood. This receptor was taken from a man at least 80 years old with COVID-19, enrolled during active disease. The chain's CDR3 is CASISGTLPYEQYF. The CDR3 nucleotides are TGTGCCAGCATCTCCGGGACACTTCCTTACGAGCAGTACTTC.